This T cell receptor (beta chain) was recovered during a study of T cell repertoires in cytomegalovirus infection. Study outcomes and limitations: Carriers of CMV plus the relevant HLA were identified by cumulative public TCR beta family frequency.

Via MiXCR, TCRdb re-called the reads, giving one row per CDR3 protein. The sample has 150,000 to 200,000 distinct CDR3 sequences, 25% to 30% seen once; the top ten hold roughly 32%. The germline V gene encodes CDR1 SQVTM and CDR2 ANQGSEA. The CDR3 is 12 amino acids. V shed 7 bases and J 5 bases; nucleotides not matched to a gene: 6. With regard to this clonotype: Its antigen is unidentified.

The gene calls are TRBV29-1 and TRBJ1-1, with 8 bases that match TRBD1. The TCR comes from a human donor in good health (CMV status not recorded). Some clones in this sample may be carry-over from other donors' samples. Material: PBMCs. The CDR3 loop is CSAKQGDTEAFF. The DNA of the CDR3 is TGCAGCGCCAAACAGGGGGATACTGAAGCTTTCTTT.